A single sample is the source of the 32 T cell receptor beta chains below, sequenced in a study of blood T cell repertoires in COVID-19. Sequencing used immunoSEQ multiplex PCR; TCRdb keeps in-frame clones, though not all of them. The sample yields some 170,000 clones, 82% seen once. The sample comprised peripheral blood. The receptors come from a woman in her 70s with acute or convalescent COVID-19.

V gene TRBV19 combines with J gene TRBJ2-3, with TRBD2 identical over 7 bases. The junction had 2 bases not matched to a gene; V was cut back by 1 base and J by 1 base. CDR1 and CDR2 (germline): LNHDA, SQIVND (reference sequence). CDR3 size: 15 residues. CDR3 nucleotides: TGTGCCAGTAGTATAGGGGCGGGGGGCACAGATACGCAGTATTTT. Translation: CASSIGAGGTDTQYF.

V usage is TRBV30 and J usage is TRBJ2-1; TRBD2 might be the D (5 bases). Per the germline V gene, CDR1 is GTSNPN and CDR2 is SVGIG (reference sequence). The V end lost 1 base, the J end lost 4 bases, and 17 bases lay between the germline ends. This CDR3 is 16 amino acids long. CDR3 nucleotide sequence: TGTGCCTGGAGTGGGGTGTTCGGGGTTCATTACAATGAGCAGTTCTTC. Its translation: CAWSGVFGVHYNEQFF.

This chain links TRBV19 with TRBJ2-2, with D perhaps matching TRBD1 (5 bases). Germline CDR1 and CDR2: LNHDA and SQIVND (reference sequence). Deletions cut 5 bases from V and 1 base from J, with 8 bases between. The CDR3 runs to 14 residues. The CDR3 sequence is CASSPGQNTGELFF. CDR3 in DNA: TGTGCCAGTAGTCCCGGACAGAACACCGGGGAGCTGTTTTTT.

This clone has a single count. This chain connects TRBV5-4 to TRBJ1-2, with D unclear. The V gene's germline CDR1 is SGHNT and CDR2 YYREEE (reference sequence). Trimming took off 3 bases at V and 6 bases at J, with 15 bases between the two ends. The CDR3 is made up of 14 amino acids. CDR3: CASSSLLPRHGYTF. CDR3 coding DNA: TGTGCCAGCAGCTCGCTCCTCCCCAGGCATGGCTACACCTTC.

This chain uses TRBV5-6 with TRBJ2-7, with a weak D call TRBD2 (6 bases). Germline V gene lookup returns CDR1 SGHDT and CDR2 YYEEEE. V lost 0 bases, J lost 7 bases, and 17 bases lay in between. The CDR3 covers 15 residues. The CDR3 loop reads CASSLARLAPREQYF. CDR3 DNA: TGTGCCAGCAGCTTGGCCAGGCTAGCGCCCAGAGAGCAGTACTTC.

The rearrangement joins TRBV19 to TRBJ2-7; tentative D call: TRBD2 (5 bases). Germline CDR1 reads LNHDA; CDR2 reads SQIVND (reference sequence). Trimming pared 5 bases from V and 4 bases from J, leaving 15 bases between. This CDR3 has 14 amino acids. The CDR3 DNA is TGTGCCAGTAGTCCCGCGGTTCAGCGGTACGAGCAGTACTTC. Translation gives CASSPAVQRYEQYF.

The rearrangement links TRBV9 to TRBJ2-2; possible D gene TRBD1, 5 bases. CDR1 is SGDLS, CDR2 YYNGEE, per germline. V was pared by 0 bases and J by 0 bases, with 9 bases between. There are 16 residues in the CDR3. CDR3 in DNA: TGTGCCAGCAGCGTAGGCAGGGCCTCGAACACCGGGGAGCTGTTTTTT. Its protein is CASSVGRASNTGELFF.

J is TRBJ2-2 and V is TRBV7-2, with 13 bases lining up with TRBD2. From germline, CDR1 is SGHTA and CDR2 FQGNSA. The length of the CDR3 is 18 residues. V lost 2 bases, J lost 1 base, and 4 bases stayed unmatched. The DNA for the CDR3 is TGTGCCAGCAGCTTACAACTAGCGGGAGGGGGGAACACCGGGGAGCTGTTTTTT. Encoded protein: CASSLQLAGGGNTGELFF.

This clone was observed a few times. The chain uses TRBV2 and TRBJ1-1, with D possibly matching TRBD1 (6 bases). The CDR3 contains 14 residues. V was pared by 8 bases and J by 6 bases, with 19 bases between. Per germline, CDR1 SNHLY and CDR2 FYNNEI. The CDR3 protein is CASGDTSIRAEAFF. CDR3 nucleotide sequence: TGTGCCAGCGGGGACACCTCCATCCGCGCTGAAGCTTTCTTT. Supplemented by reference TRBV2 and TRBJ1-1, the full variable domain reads EPEVTQTPSHQVTQMGQEVILRCVPISNHLYFYWYRQILGQKVEFLVSFYNNEISEKSEIFDDQFSVERPDGSNFTLKIRSTKLEDSAMYFCASGDTSIRAEAFFGQGTRLTVV.

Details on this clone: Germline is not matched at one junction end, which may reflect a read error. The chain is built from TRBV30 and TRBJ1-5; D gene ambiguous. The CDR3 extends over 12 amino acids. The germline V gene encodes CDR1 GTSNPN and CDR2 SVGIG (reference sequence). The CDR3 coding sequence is TGTGCCCGGAGCCTCAGCAATCAGCCCCAGCATTTT. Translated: CARSLSNQPQHF.

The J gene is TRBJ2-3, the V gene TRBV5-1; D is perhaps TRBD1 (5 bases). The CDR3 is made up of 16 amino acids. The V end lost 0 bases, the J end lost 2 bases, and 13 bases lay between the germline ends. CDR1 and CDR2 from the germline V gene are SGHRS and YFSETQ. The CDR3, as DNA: TGCGCCAGCAGCTTGGCCAGGGCCCCCGACACAGATACGCAGTATTTT. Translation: CASSLARAPDTDTQYF.

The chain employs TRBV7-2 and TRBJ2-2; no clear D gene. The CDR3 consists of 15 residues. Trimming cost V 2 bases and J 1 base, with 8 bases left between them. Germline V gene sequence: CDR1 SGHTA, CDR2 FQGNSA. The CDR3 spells CASSLNGRNTGELFF. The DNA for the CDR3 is TGTGCCAGCAGCTTAAATGGGCGGAACACCGGGGAGCTGTTTTTT. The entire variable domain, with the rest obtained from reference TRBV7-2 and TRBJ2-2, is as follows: GAGVSQSPSNKVTEKGKDVELRCDPISGHTALYWYRQSLGQGLEFLIYFQGNSAPDKSGLPSDRFSAERTGGSVSTLTIQRTQQEDSAVYLCASSLNGRNTGELFFGEGSRLTVL.

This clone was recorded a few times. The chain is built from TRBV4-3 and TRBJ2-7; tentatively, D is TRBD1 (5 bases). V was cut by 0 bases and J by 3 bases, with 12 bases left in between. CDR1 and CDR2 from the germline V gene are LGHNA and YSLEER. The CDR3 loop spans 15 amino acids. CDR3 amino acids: CASSQDQGMGYEQYF. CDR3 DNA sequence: TGCGCCAGCAGCCAAGATCAGGGAATGGGCTACGAGCAGTACTTC.

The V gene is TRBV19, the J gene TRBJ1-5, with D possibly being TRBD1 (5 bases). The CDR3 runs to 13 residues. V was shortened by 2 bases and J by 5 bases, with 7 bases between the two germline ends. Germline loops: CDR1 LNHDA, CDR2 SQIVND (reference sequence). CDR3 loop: CASSIQGDQPQHF. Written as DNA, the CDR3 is TGTGCCAGTAGTATACAGGGTGATCAGCCCCAGCATTTT. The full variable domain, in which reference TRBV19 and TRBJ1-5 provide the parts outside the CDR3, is DGGITQSPKYLFRKEGQNVTLSCEQNLNHDAMYWYRQDPGQGLRLIYYSQIVNDFQKGDIAEGYSVSREKKESFPLTVTSAQKNPTAFYLCASSIQGDQPQHFGDGTRLSIL.

The CDR3: CASSYLAGEQETQYF. CDR3 in DNA: TGTGCCAGCAGTTACCTAGCGGGGGAACAAGAGACCCAGTACTTC. The rearrangement joins TRBV6-2 or TRBV6-3 to TRBJ2-5; 10 bases map to TRBD2. This CDR3 region has 15 residues. Germline trimming cut 2 bases from V and 2 bases from J; bases unmatched to any gene: 2. Germline V gene data show CDR1 as MNHEY and CDR2 as SVGEGT.

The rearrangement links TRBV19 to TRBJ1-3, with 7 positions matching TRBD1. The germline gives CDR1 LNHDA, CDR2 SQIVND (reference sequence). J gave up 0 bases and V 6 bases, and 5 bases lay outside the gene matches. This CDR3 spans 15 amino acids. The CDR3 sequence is CASRGQFSSGNTIYF. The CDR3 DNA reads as TGTGCCAGTAGGGGACAGTTCTCCTCTGGAAACACCATATATTTT.

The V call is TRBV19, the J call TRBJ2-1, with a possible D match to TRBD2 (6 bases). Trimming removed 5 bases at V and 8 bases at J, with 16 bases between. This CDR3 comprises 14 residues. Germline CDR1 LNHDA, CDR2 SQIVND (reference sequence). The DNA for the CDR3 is TGTGCCAGTAGTCGGGGTAAACAGCGGGATGAGCAGTTCTTC. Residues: CASSRGKQRDEQFF.

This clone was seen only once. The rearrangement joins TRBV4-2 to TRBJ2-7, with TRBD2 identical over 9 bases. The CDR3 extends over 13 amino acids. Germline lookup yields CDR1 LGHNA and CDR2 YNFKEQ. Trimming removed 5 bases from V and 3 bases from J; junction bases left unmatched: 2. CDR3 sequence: CASSTTSGYEQYF. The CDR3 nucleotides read TGTGCCAGCAGCACGACTAGCGGCTACGAGCAGTACTTC.

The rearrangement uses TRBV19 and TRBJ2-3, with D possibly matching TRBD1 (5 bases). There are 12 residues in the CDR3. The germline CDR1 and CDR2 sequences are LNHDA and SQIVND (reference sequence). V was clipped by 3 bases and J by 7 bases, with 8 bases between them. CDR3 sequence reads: CASSMGQNTQYF. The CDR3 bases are TGTGCCAGTAGTATGGGGCAAAATACGCAGTATTTT.

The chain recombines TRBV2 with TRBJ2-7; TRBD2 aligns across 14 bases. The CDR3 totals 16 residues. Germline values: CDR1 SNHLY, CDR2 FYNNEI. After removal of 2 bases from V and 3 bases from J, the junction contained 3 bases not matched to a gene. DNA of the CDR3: TGTGCCAGCAGTGAACGGGGACTAGCGGGGGACTACGAGCAGTACTTC. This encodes CASSERGLAGDYEQYF.

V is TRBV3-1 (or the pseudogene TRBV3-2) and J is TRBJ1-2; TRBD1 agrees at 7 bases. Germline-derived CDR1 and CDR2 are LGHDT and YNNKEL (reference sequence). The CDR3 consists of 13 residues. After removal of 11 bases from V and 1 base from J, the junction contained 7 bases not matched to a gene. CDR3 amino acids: CARSQGHNYGYTF. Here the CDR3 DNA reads TGTGCCCGCTCACAGGGGCATAACTATGGCTACACCTTC.

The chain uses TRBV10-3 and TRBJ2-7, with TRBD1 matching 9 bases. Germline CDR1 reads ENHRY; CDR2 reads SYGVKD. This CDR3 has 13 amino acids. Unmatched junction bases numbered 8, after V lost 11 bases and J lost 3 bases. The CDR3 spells CAVGQGGNYEQYF. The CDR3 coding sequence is TGTGCCGTGGGACAGGGTGGGAACTACGAGCAGTACTTC.

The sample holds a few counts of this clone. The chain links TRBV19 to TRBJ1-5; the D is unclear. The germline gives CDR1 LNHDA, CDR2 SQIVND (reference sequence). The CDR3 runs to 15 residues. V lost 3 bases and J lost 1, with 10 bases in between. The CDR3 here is CASSIASRSNQPQHF. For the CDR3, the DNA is TGTGCCAGTAGTATCGCCAGTCGCAGCAATCAGCCCCAGCATTTT.

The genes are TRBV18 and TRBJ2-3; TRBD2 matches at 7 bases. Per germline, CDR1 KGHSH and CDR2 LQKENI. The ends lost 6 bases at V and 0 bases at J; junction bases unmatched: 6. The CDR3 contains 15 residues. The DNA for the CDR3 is TGTGCCAGCTCTCCAAGCGGGGCTAGCACAGATACGCAGTATTTT. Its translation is CASSPSGASTDTQYF. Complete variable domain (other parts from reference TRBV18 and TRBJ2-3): NAGVMQNPRHLVRRRGQEARLRCSPMKGHSHVYWYRQLPEEGLKFMVYLQKENIIDESGMPKERFSAEFPKEGPSILRIQQVVRGDSAAYFCASSPSGASTDTQYFGPGTRLTVL.

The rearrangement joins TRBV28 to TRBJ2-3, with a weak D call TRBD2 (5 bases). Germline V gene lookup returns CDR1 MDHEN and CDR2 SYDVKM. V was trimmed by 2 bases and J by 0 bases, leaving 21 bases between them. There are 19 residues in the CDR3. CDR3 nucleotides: TGTGCCAGCAGTTTACCCAATCTAGCCGCGCAATCTAGCACAGATACGCAGTATTTT. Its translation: CASSLPNLAAQSSTDTQYF.

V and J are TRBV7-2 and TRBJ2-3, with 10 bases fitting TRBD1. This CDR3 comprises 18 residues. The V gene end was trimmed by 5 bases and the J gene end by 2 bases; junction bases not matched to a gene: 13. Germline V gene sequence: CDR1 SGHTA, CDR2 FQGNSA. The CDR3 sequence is CASSPQSGTGASTDTQYF. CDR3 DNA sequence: TGTGCCAGCAGCCCCCAAAGCGGGACAGGGGCGTCCACAGATACGCAGTATTTT.

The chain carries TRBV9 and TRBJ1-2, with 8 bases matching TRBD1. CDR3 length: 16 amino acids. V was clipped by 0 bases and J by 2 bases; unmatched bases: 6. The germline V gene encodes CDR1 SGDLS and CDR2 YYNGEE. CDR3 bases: TGTGCCAGCAGCGTAGACCCAGGGGGCAGCAACTATGGCTACACCTTC. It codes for CASSVDPGGSNYGYTF.

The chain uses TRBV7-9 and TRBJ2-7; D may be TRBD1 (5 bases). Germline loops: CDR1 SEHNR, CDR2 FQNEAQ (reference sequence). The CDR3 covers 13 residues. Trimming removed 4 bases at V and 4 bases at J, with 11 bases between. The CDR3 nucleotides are TGTGCCAGCAGCTCAGCCGACAGTTACGAGCAGTACTTC. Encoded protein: CASSSADSYEQYF.

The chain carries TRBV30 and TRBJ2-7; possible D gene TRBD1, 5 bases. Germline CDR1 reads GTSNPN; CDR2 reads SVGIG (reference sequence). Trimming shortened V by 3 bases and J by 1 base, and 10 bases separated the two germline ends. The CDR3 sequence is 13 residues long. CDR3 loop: CAWSLTGSYEQYF. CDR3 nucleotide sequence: TGTGCCTGGAGCCTTACAGGTTCCTACGAGCAGTACTTC.

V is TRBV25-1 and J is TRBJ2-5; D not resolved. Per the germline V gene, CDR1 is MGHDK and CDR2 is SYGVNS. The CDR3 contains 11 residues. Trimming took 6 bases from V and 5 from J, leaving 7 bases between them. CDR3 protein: CASSELETQYF. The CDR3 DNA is TGTGCCAGCAGCGAACTGGAGACCCAGTACTTC.

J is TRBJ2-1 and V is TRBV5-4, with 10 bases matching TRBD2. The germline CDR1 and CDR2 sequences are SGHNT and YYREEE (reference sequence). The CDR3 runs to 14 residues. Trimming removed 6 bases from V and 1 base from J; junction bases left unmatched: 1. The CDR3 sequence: CASKREGSYNEQFF. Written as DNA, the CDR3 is TGTGCCAGCAAGCGGGAGGGATCCTACAATGAGCAGTTCTTC.

This CDR3 is CASSPREGYGYTF. The CDR3 coding sequence is TGTGCCAGTAGTCCCAGGGAAGGCTATGGCTACACCTTC. V gene TRBV19 combines with J gene TRBJ1-2; the D gene is possibly TRBD1 (5 bases). Germline V gives CDR1 LNHDA, CDR2 SQIVND (reference sequence). Trimming stripped 5 bases from V and 4 bases from J, with 11 bases between. The CDR3 is made up of 13 amino acids.